The next 17 T cell receptor beta chains were all read from a single sample in a study of blood T cell repertoires in COVID-19. Method: immunoSEQ multiplex PCR; TCRdb's copy keeps in-frame clones and lacks some. The table shows some 150,000 clones, with approximately 85% occurring only once. The material sequenced was peripheral blood. These receptor sequences come from a woman aged 55-69 years with COVID-19, enrolled during active disease.

The rearrangement uses TRBV3-1 (or the pseudogene TRBV3-2) and TRBJ1-6; 7 bases map to TRBD1. V dropped 1 base and J dropped 6; count of bases not matched to a gene: 3. This CDR3 spans 15 amino acids. Germline V gives CDR1 LGHDT, CDR2 YNNKEL (reference sequence). The CDR3 here is CASSQVGQINSPLHF. CDR3 in DNA: TGTGCCAGCAGCCAAGTGGGACAGATTAATTCACCCCTCCACTTT.

The V and J genes are TRBV30 and TRBJ1-2; 7 bases line up with TRBD1. V lost 0 bases, J lost 4 bases, and 20 bases stayed unmatched. Germline loops: CDR1 GTSNPN, CDR2 SVGIG (reference sequence). The CDR3 loop spans 19 amino acids. DNA for the CDR3: TGTGCCTGGAGTGTACCATTCGACAGGGTCCCCCCCCGTACCTATGGCTACACCTTC. Translated: CAWSVPFDRVPPRTYGYTF.

V gene TRBV25-1 combines with J gene TRBJ1-1; 10 positions match TRBD1. This CDR3 spans 15 amino acids. The germline gives CDR1 MGHDK, CDR2 SYGVNS. V lost 3 bases to trimming and J lost 5 bases; unmatched junction nucleotides: 6. The CDR3 DNA is TGTGCCAGCAGTGATAGACAGGGGGCGAGGACTGAAGCTTTCTTT. Translating it yields CASSDRQGARTEAFF.

The chain joins TRBV29-1 to TRBJ2-5; unclear D gene. Trimming shortened V by 4 bases and J by 5 bases, and 8 bases separated the two germline ends. CDR1 and CDR2 from the germline V gene are SQVTM and ANQGSEA. This CDR3 spans 11 amino acids. The CDR3 here is CSVVFLETQYF. The CDR3 DNA is TGCAGCGTTGTTTTTCTGGAGACCCAGTACTTC.

The chain couples TRBV29-1 to TRBJ1-1; D ambiguous. This CDR3 has 12 amino acids. Germline V gene data show CDR1 as SQVTM and CDR2 as ANQGSEA. Trimming removed 1 base at V and 6 bases at J, with 9 bases between. For the CDR3, the DNA is TGCAGCGTTGAAGTCCGCGGGGCTGAAGCTTTCTTT. It encodes CSVEVRGAEAFF.

The chain combines TRBV6-5 with TRBJ1-1; D not certain. The V and J ends lost 7 bases and 1 base respectively, with 4 bases between them. The V gene's germline CDR1 is MNHEY and CDR2 SVGAGI. The CDR3 length is 11 residues. CDR3 coding DNA: TGTGCCAGCACGGGGAACACTGAAGCTTTCTTT. As protein: CASTGNTEAFF.

This rearrangement joins TRBV7-3 to TRBJ2-7, with D possibly matching TRBD2 (5 bases). V was pared by 4 bases and J by 6 bases, with 13 bases between. This CDR3 spans 13 amino acids. CDR1 is SGHTA, CDR2 FQGTGA, per germline. As DNA, the CDR3 is TGTGCCAGCAGCTCGGAACCGGGGAGCGAGCAGTACTTC. It encodes CASSSEPGSEQYF.

A few counts support this clone. The V and J genes are TRBV6-1 and TRBJ1-6, with D tentatively TRBD1 (6 bases). The CDR3 sequence is 20 residues long. CDR1 and CDR2 (germline): MNHNS, SASEGT. Trimming removed 3 bases at V and 0 bases at J, with 21 bases between. This CDR3 is CASSDGTVWDTSSYNSPLHF. CDR3 bases: TGTGCCAGCAGTGATGGGACGGTATGGGACACGAGCTCCTATAATTCACCCCTCCACTTT.

This sequence joins TRBV2 and TRBJ2-1, with no clear D. The CDR3 is 15 residues long. Germline CDR1 reads SNHLY; CDR2 reads FYNNEI. With 8 bases removed from V and 0 bases from J, the gap between germline ends came to 14 bases. The CDR3 is CASGSFISSYNEQFF. CDR3 DNA sequence: TGTGCCAGCGGTTCGTTCATTAGCTCCTACAATGAGCAGTTCTTC.

The CDR3 is CASSQDPYFYNEQFF. The DNA for the CDR3 is TGTGCCAGCAGCCAAGACCCTTACTTTTACAATGAGCAGTTCTTC. This chain links TRBV14 with TRBJ2-1; D is unclear. The CDR3 runs to 15 residues. The germline CDR1 and CDR2 sequences are SGHDN and FVKESK. V lost 0 bases, J lost 4 bases, and 10 bases lay in between. The full variable domain, with the rest looked up from reference TRBV14 and TRBJ2-1, is EAGVTQFPSHSVIEKGQTVTLRCDPISGHDNLYWYRRVMGKEIKFLLHFVKESKQDESGMPNNRFLAERTGGTYSTLKVQPAELEDSGVYFCASSQDPYFYNEQFFGPGTRLTVL.

The rearrangement joins TRBV5-1 to TRBJ1-1, with D tentatively TRBD1 (6 bases). The V gene lost 2 bases and the J gene lost 11 bases, with 19 bases spanning the gap. Germline V gene lookup returns CDR1 SGHRS and CDR2 YFSETQ. CDR3 length: 14 amino acids. The CDR3 sequence: CASSLDRADRGAFF. In DNA form, the CDR3 reads TGCGCCAGCAGCTTAGACCGGGCCGATAGGGGGGCTTTCTTT.

The rearrangement uses TRBV30 and TRBJ1-2; D might be TRBD1 (6 bases). The CDR3 consists of 15 residues. V lost 3 bases and J lost 6, with 20 bases in between. From germline, CDR1 is GTSNPN and CDR2 SVGIG (reference sequence). The CDR3 region has the DNA TGTGCCTGGAGCGTAGGGGGAGCGGGGGGGCATGGCTACACCTTC. Amino acids: CAWSVGGAGGHGYTF.

This clone has only one observation. The chain employs TRBV6-5 and TRBJ2-7; TRBD2 agrees at 9 bases. This CDR3 is 13 amino acids long. J lost 5 bases, V lost 6 bases, and 5 bases had no gene match. CDR1 and CDR2 from the germline V gene are MNHEY and SVGAGI. CDR3 in DNA: TGTGCCAGCAGATTAGCGGGGGATGACGAGCAGTACTTC. Encoded protein: CASRLAGDDEQYF.

The chain recombines TRBV6-5 with TRBJ1-2; no definite D call. The V end lost 2 bases, the J end lost 4 bases, and 11 bases lay between the germline ends. The CDR3 totals 14 residues. Germline CDR1 reads MNHEY; CDR2 reads SVGAGI. Here the CDR3 DNA reads TGTGCCAGCAGTTACGCGGCAGAGTTCTATGGCTACACCTTC. Its protein product is CASSYAAEFYGYTF.

The CDR3 DNA reads as TGTGCCAGCAAACTTACTAGCGGGGTAACGGGCGAGCAGTACTTC. Encoded protein: CASKLTSGVTGEQYF. The J gene is TRBJ2-7, the V gene TRBV6-6; 10 bases line up with TRBD2. The trim removed 7 bases at V and 6 bases at J, leaving 12 bases unmatched. Germline V gene data show CDR1 as MNHNY and CDR2 as SVGAGI (reference sequence). The CDR3 runs 15 residues.

The V call is TRBV29-1, the J call TRBJ1-1, with D possibly matching TRBD1 (5 bases). V shed 8 bases and J shed 1 base, with 14 bases lying between them. The V gene's germline CDR1 is SQVTM and CDR2 ANQGSEA. The CDR3 spans 13 residues. The CDR3 DNA reads TGCAGCATAGAAGAACAGGCGAACACTGAAGCTTTCTTT. Translating gives CSIEEQANTEAFF.

This clone was picked up one time. The genes are TRBV24-1 and TRBJ2-7; a weak D match, TRBD2 (6 bases). V was clipped by 3 bases and J by 2 bases, with 16 bases between them. Germline V gives CDR1 KGHDR, CDR2 SFDVKD. The CDR3 has 16 amino acids. The CDR3 reads CATSDPAGPSPYEQYF. CDR3 DNA: TGTGCCACCAGTGATCCCGCGGGACCAAGCCCCTACGAGCAGTACTTC.